The 15 T cell receptor beta chains listed next were all sequenced from one sample in a study of graft-versus-host responses after intestinal transplantation. Profiled with immunoSEQ multiplex PCR; TCRdb holds only in-frame clones, not every one. The sample lists tens of thousands of clones; around 92% were seen once. The sample in question was PBMCs, obtained 98 days after intestinal transplantation. These receptors all stem from a human patient who received an intestinal transplant, so some T cells may come from the graft donor.

The gene calls are TRBV1 and TRBJ2-1; TRBD2, the table's D call, lacks a check against the DNA. TRBV1 represents a pseudogene. The CDR3 totals 15 residues. CDR3 DNA: TGCACCAGCAGCCAAGGCGGGAGGGCTAAAGATGAGCAGTTCTTC. Translating gives CTSSQGGRAKDEQFF.

The rearrangement joins TRBV4-1 to TRBJ2-4; 9 bases align to TRBD2. This CDR3 is built from 16 residues. Germline CDR1 is MGHRA and CDR2 is YSYEKL. The trim removed 4 bases at V and 1 base at J, leaving 5 bases unmatched. The CDR3 coding sequence is TGCGCCAGCAGCCGTTGGACTAGCGAGGCCAAAAACATTCAGTACTTC. Amino acids: CASSRWTSEAKNIQYF.

The chain couples TRBV5-6 to TRBJ2-2, with D perhaps TRBD1 (6 bases). Germline CDR1 reads SGHDT; CDR2 reads YYEEEE. The V and J ends lost 3 bases and 6 bases respectively, with 9 bases between them. This CDR3 has 13 residues. CDR3 sequence reads: CASSWQGSGELFF. DNA for the CDR3: TGTGCCAGCAGCTGGCAGGGGTCCGGGGAGCTGTTTTTT.

The V call is TRBV2, the J call TRBJ2-1, with TRBD1 identical over 8 bases. Per germline, CDR1 SNHLY and CDR2 FYNNEI. The V segment lost 5 bases and the J segment 3 bases; nucleotides outside the gene matches: 3. This CDR3 comprises 14 residues. CDR3 nucleotides: TGTGCCAGCAGTCCGGGACAGGTCTACAATGAGCAGTTCTTC. It is translated as CASSPGQVYNEQFF.

This sequence joins TRBV27 and TRBJ1-1; unclear D gene. CDR1 is MNHEY and CDR2 is SMNVEV in the germline V gene (reference sequence). The CDR3 extends over 11 amino acids. V lost 10 bases and J 1 base, leaving 7 bases between the germline ends. CDR3 protein: CATYSNTEAFF. CDR3 bases: TGTGCCACCTACTCGAACACTGAAGCTTTCTTT.

The chain is built from TRBV6-1 and TRBJ1-1; 9 bases agree with TRBD1. The CDR3 consists of 14 residues. Trimming removed 7 bases from V and 1 base from J; junction bases left unmatched: 4. In germline, CDR1 is MNHNS, CDR2 SASEGT. The CDR3 DNA reads TGTGCCAGCACCGAACAGGGGGCGAACACTGAAGCTTTCTTT. Its translation: CASTEQGANTEAFF.

DNA of the CDR3: TGTGCCAGCAGCAAACGACTAGCGGGGGACACAGATACGCAGTATTTT. This translates into CASSKRLAGDTDTQYF. This rearrangement joins TRBV14 to TRBJ2-3, with 12 nucleotides matching TRBD2. Unmatched junction bases numbered 5, after V lost 5 bases and J lost 2 bases. Germline values: CDR1 SGHDN, CDR2 FVKESK. The CDR3 contains 16 residues.

This clone was detected only once. This sequence joins TRBV7-9 and TRBJ1-5; TRBD1 is a possible D gene (5 bases). The germline V gene encodes CDR1 SEHNR and CDR2 FQNEAQ (reference sequence). This CDR3 is 15 amino acids long. Trimming cost V 2 bases and J 5 bases, with 13 bases left between them. CDR3 amino acids: CASSLTGPADQPQHF. The CDR3 DNA reads as TGTGCCAGCAGCTTAACGGGACCCGCTGATCAGCCCCAGCATTTT.

The rearrangement uses TRBV10-2 and TRBJ2-3; 7 bases agree with TRBD1. Germline V gene sequence: CDR1 WSHSY, CDR2 SAAADI. The CDR3 is 13 residues long. V was pared by 6 bases and J by 2 bases, with 2 bases of the junction left unmatched. The CDR3 nucleotides read TGCGCCAGCAGAGACAGGGACACAGATACGCAGTATTTT. It encodes CASRDRDTDTQYF.

This rearrangement joins TRBV5-6 to TRBJ2-5; 12 bases agree with TRBD2. Per the germline V gene, CDR1 is SGHDT and CDR2 is YYEEEE. The V and J ends lost 4 bases and 4 bases, in that order; junction bases with no gene match: 5. The CDR3 contains 15 residues. In nucleotides, the CDR3 is TGTGCCAGCAGCCCCCTAGCGGGGGGGCGAGAGACCCAGTACTTC. It yields the protein CASSPLAGGRETQYF.

The chain is built from TRBV2 and TRBJ2-7, with 8 bases identical to TRBD2. The trim removed 3 bases at V and 0 bases at J, leaving 4 bases unmatched. The CDR3 loop spans 15 amino acids. Germline V gene sequence: CDR1 SNHLY, CDR2 FYNNEI. CDR3 bases: TGTGCCAGCAGTGAGGGGAGCGGGGGCTCCTACGAGCAGTACTTC. Translation gives CASSEGSGGSYEQYF.

The chain employs TRBV18 and TRBJ2-1; 12 bases match TRBD2. Germline V gene data show CDR1 as KGHSH and CDR2 as LQKENI. This CDR3 comprises 16 residues. The ends lost 1 base at V and 7 bases at J; junction bases unmatched: 5. CDR3 coding DNA: TGTGCCAGCTCACCACTTTCCCTAGCGGGAGGGAATGAGCAGTTCTTC. This sequence encodes CASSPLSLAGGNEQFF.

The chain carries TRBV27 and TRBJ2-6; a possible D gene is TRBD2 (5 bases). The CDR3 has 16 residues. The germline gives CDR1 MNHEY, CDR2 SMNVEV (reference sequence). The germline V and J ends were trimmed by 1 base and 3 bases, with 10 bases remaining between them. The CDR3 protein is CASSLYPGDGANVLTF. The CDR3 DNA reads as TGTGCCAGCAGTTTATATCCCGGGGATGGGGCCAACGTCCTGACTTTC.

J is TRBJ1-1 and V is TRBV7-2, with 8 bases that match TRBD1. Germline CDR1 SGHTA, CDR2 FQGNSA. V trimming: 5 bases; J trimming: 3 bases; junction bases outside the gene matches: 2. The CDR3 has 13 amino acids. The CDR3 sequence: CASSQDRDTEAFF. The CDR3 nucleotides are TGTGCCAGCAGCCAGGACAGGGACACTGAAGCTTTCTTT.

This chain joins TRBV6-6 and TRBJ1-5, with TRBD1 identical over 8 bases. This CDR3 contains 15 residues. CDR1 is MNHNY, CDR2 SVGAGI, per germline (reference sequence). With V trimmed by 0 bases and J by 5 bases, 3 bases remained unmatched. The CDR3 region is CASSYSGTGYQPQHF. As DNA, the CDR3 is TGTGCCAGCAGTTACTCCGGGACAGGATATCAGCCCCAGCATTTT.